This T cell receptor (beta chain) stems from a study of blood T cell repertoires in COVID-19. V was pared by 2 bases and J by 2 bases, with 13 bases between. CDR1 is SNHLY and CDR2 is FYNNEI in the germline V gene. The CDR3 covers 16 residues. Only in-frame clones appear in the TCRdb table, and some are missing; sequencing was by immunoSEQ multiplex PCR. The data contain 200,000 to 250,000 clones, roughly 85% of them singletons. The sample taken for sequencing was peripheral blood. The chain carries TRBV2 and TRBJ1-3, with TRBD1 as a possible D gene (6 bases). The TCR originated in a man aged 45-60 years with COVID-19, enrolled during active disease. As DNA, the CDR3 is TGTGCCAGCAGTGAATTACACAGGGTCCCTGGAAACACCATATATTTT. Its translation: CASSELHRVPGNTIYF. Full variable domain (missing parts from reference TRBV2 and TRBJ1-3): EPEVTQTPSHQVTQMGQEVILRCVPISNHLYFYWYRQILGQKVEFLVSFYNNEISEKSEIFDDQFSVERPDGSNFTLKIRSTKLEDSAMYFCASSELHRVPGNTIYFGEGSWLTVV.